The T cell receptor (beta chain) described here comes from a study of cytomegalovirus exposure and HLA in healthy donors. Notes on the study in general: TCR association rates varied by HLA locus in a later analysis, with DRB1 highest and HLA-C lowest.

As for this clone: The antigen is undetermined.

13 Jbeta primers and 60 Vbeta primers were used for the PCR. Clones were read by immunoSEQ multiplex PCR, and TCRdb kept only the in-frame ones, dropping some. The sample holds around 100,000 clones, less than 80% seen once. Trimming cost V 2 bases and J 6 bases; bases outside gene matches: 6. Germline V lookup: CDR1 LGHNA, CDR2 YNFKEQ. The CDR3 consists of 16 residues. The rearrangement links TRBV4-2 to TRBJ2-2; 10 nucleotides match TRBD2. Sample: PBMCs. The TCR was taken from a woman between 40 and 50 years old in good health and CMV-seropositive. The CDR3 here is CASSQKAGGGPGELFF. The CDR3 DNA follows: TGTGCCAGCAGCCAAAAAGCGGGGGGGGGTCCCGGGGAGCTGTTTTTT.